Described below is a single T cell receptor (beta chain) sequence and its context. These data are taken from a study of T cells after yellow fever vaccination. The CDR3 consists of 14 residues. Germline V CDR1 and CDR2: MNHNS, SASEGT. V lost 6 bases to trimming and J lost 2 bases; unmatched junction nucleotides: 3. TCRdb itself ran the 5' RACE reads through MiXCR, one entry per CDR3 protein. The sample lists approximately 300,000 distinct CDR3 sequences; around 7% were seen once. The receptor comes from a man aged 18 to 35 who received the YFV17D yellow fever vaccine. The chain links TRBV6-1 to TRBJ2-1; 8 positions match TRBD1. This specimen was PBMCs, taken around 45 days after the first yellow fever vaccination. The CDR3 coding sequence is TGTGCCAGCAGGAAGGGACAGGCCTACAATGAGCAGTTCTTC. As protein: CASRKGQAYNEQFF.